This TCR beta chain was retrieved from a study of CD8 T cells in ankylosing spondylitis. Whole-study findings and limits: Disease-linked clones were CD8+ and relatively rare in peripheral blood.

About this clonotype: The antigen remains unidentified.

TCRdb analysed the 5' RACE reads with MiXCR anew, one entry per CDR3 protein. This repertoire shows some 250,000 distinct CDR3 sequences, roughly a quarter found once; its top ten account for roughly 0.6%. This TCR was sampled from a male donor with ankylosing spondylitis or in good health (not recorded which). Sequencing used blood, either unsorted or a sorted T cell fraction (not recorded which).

CDR3 loop: CASSLAPAGLETQYF. As DNA, the CDR3 is TGTGCCAGCAGCTTGGCCCCAGCGGGCTTAGAGACCCAGTACTTC. This chain links TRBV5-4 with TRBJ2-5; D may be TRBD2 (6 bases). Deletions cut 0 bases from V and 4 bases from J, with 13 bases between. The CDR3 is made up of 15 amino acids. CDR1 is SGHNT and CDR2 is YYREEE in the germline V gene (reference sequence). Full variable domain (missing parts from reference TRBV5-4 and TRBJ2-5): ETGVTQSPTHLIKTRGQQVTLRCSSQSGHNTVSWYQQALGQGPQFIFQYYREEENGRGNFPPRFSGLQFPNYSSELNVNALELDDSALYLCASSLAPAGLETQYFGPGTRLLVL.